These T cell receptor beta chains were read from a single sample in a study of post-analysis software for immune sequencing data. TCRdb re-called the PCR reads with MiXCR, one entry per CDR3 protein. Found here are hundreds of thousands of distinct CDR3 sequences, less than 40% of them singletons; the top ten hold 4% to 6%. What was sequenced was blood. These receptor sequences come from a girl aged 10 to 17 with multiple sclerosis. The CDR3 runs from the conserved cysteine through the conserved F or W. D genes are given only for firm matches. Only part of the rows carry a size: once, few, many, or a class if the clone is expanded.

clone_size j_call v_call d_call cdr3_nt cdr3_aa
many TRBJ1-2 TRBV7-9 NA TGTGCCAGCAGCTCTACTGGGATAGATGGCTACACCTTC CASSSTGIDGYTF
NA TRBJ1-3 TRBV7-2 TRBD1 TGTGCCAGCAGCTTAGCCTTGACAGGGGTAATTGGAAACACCATATATTTT CASSLALTGVIGNTIYF
NA TRBJ1-1 TRBV29-1 NA TGCAGCGTTGACTCCCCCCCCACTGAAGCTTTCTTT CSVDSPPTEAFF
many TRBJ2-3 TRBV10-3 NA TGTGCCATCAGTGAAGGGCAGGGGAGCACAGATACGCAGTATTTT CAISEGQGSTDTQYF
many TRBJ1-1 TRBV7-8 NA TGTGCCAGCAGCTCCCTCCCCCCAGGGTGGGGCACTGAAGCTTTCTTT CASSSLPPGWGTEAFF
many TRBJ2-5 TRBV28 NA TGTGCCAGCCTGCTAGAGACCCAGTACTTC CASLLETQYF
few TRBJ2-2 TRBV7-6 NA TGTGCCAGCAGCTTAGCAGCTCAGGGTGGGAGCACCGGGGAGCTGTTTTTT CASSLAAQGGSTGELFF
many TRBJ2-1 TRBV20-1 TRBD2 TGCAGTGCTCGTGGACTAGCGGGATTTAACGGGCAGTTCTTC CSARGLAGFNGQFF
many TRBJ1-6 TRBV20-1 TRBD1 TGCAGTGCACGCCCGGGACAGGGCGGCCATAATTCACCCCTCCACTTT CSARPGQGGHNSPLHF
NA TRBJ1-4 TRBV5-1 NA TGCGCCAGCAGCTTAAGGAGGGCGGAAAAACTGTTTTTT CASSLRRAEKLFF